Listed here are 17 T cell receptor beta chains from one sample, sequenced in a study of blood T cells in healthy people across ages. Then a second PCR, running about 6 to 12 cycles, was carried out with a sample-barcoded 5' primer and a J-beta primer mix. A single record per CDR3 protein comes from TCRdb applying MiXCR to the 5' RACE reads. The sample consists of approximately 490,000 distinct CDR3 sequences, under 30% of them appearing once. In addition, the sample was reused for a study of T cells of mothers and their children.

Sequencing was done on a sample of blood. These receptors all come from a boy aged 5-17 years in good health.

V and J are TRBV7-8 and TRBJ2-3, with D possibly TRBD2 on 7 matching bases. Germline values: CDR1 SGHVS, CDR2 FQNEAQ. This CDR3 contains 16 residues. The V end was cut by 6 bases, the J end by 6 bases, with 22 bases between. The CDR3 nucleotides are TGTGCCAGCAGTCCCCATAGTGGGGGGGCGTTGGATACGCAGTATTTT. The encoded protein is CASSPHSGGALDTQYF.

CDR3 loop: CASKGGSGQETQYF. The DNA for the CDR3 is TGCGCCAGCAAAGGTGGGAGCGGCCAAGAGACCCAGTACTTC. The chain combines TRBV4-1 with TRBJ2-7; D is perhaps TRBD2 (5 bases). The DNA end is a closer match to TRBJ2-5, so the J assignment may be wrong. The length of the CDR3 is 14 residues. Looked up from germline, CDR1 is MGHRA and CDR2 is YSYEKL.

The chain employs TRBV7-8 and TRBJ2-5, with D uncertain. The J call may be faulty, since TRBJ2-7 better matches the DNA end. This CDR3 has 13 residues. The germline V gene encodes CDR1 SGHVS and CDR2 FQNEAQ. The chain's CDR3 is CASSLGPVAEQYF. The CDR3 region has the DNA TGTGCCAGCAGCTTAGGGCCGGTCGCCGAGCAGTACTTC.

The V and J genes are TRBV11-2 and TRBJ2-5; TRBD2 matches at 8 bases. Germline V gene lookup returns CDR1 SGHAT and CDR2 FQNNGV. With V trimmed by 3 bases and J by 1 base, 4 bases remained unmatched. The CDR3 extends over 15 amino acids. CDR3: CASSLILAVQETQYF. The CDR3 DNA is TGTGCCAGCAGCTTGATACTAGCGGTCCAAGAGACCCAGTACTTC.

This clonotype showed up just a few times. The chain joins TRBV29-1 to TRBJ2-1; D is undetermined. The V gene's germline CDR1 is SQVTM and CDR2 ANQGSEA. The V and J ends lost 4 bases and 3 bases respectively, with 7 bases between them. The CDR3 totals 12 residues. The chain's CDR3 is CSVVGVYNEQFF. The CDR3 DNA reads TGCAGCGTTGTTGGGGTCTACAATGAGCAGTTCTTC.

This clonotype was counted only a few times. This chain links TRBV5-1 with TRBJ2-7, with TRBD2 matching over 14 bases. V gave up 0 bases and J gave up 0 bases; unmatched junction bases: 2. This CDR3 has 17 amino acids. Germline V gives CDR1 SGHRS, CDR2 YFSETQ. Written as DNA, the CDR3 is TGCGCCAGCAGCTTGGAGGGACTAGCGGGGGCCTCCTACGAGCAGTACTTC. Protein: CASSLEGLAGASYEQYF. Drawing the rest from reference TRBV5-1 and TRBJ2-7, the complete variable domain is KAGVTQTPRYLIKTRGQQVTLSCSPISGHRSVSWYQQTPGQGLQFLFEYFSETQRNKGNFPGRFSGRQFSNSRSEMNVSTLELGDSALYLCASSLEGLAGASYEQYFGPGTRLTVT.

This sequence joins TRBV27 and TRBJ2-2, with D perhaps matching TRBD1 (6 bases). The CDR3 runs to 14 residues. Trimming stripped 5 bases from V and 4 bases from J, with 11 bases between. Germline-derived CDR1 and CDR2 are MNHEY and SMNVEV (reference sequence). The CDR3 spells CASSLAGATGELFF. CDR3 coding DNA: TGTGCCAGCAGTCTGGCAGGGGCCACCGGGGAGCTGTTTTTT.

The genes are TRBV27 and TRBJ2-3; TRBD1 agrees at 8 bases. Germline-derived CDR1 and CDR2 are MNHEY and SMNVEV (reference sequence). This CDR3 region has 17 residues. The J segment lost 0 bases and the V segment lost 6 bases, leaving 11 bases of the junction unmatched. Written as DNA, the CDR3 is TGTGCCAGCAGCGAACACCCAGGGGGCAGGAGCACAGATACGCAGTATTTT. Translated, it gives CASSEHPGGRSTDTQYF.

This chain connects TRBV9 to TRBJ2-5, with a weak D call TRBD1 (6 bases). Deletions cut 0 bases from V and 7 bases from J, with 10 bases between. The V gene's germline CDR1 is SGDLS and CDR2 YYNGEE. The CDR3 length is 13 residues. The CDR3 here is CASSVADSGTQYF. In DNA, the CDR3 is TGTGCCAGCAGCGTAGCGGACAGTGGGACCCAGTACTTC. The whole variable domain, filled in from reference TRBV9 and TRBJ2-5, reads DSGVTQTPKHLITATGQRVTLRCSPRSGDLSVYWYQQSLDQGLQFLIQYYNGEERAKGNILERFSAQQFPDLHSELNLSSLELGDSALYFCASSVADSGTQYFGPGTRLLVL.

This clonotype came up a few times. This chain connects TRBV12-3 or TRBV12-4 to TRBJ2-3; D ambiguous. CDR3 size: 13 residues. Trimming removed 6 bases from V and 4 bases from J, with 11 bases in between. CDR3 in amino acids: CASRPSTADTQYF. CDR3 nucleotides: TGTGCCAGCAGGCCATCCACCGCAGATACGCAGTATTTT.

A few counts support this clonotype. The V and J genes are TRBV20-1 and TRBJ2-5, with 7 bases that match TRBD1. Matching the DNA end better, TRBJ2-1 makes the J call doubtful. Germline lookup yields CDR1 DFQATT and CDR2 SNEGSKA (reference sequence). The CDR3 has 13 residues. The CDR3 sequence is CSARDARQGEQFF. Here the CDR3 DNA reads TGCAGTGCTAGAGATGCCCGACAGGGTGAGCAGTTCTTC.

The V and J genes are TRBV7-2 and TRBJ2-7; D possibly corresponds to TRBD2 (5 bases). The CDR3 loop spans 16 amino acids. Germline CDR1 reads SGHTA; CDR2 reads FQGNSA. The ends were cut back, 6 bases at V and 3 bases at J, with 21 bases in the middle. CDR3 in DNA: TGTGCCAGCAGGCCGACGGGGTTCTACGGTAGCTACGAGCAGTACTTC. Translated: CASRPTGFYGSYEQYF.

The chain carries TRBV4-3 and TRBJ2-5; 7 bases line up with TRBD2. The J call may be wrong; the DNA end is better matched by TRBJ2-7. This CDR3 spans 15 amino acids. Germline V CDR1 and CDR2: LGHNA, YSLEER. The CDR3 sequence: CASSQDAGAIYEQYF. The CDR3 bases are TGCGCCAGCAGCCAAGACGCGGGAGCGATCTACGAGCAGTACTTC.

The rearrangement uses TRBV5-6 and TRBJ1-5; TRBD1 is a possible D gene (5 bases). The CDR3 runs 14 residues. CDR1 and CDR2 (germline): SGHDT, YYEEEE. The V end lost 4 bases, the J end lost 2 bases, and 10 bases lay between the germline ends. The CDR3 nucleotides are TGTGCCAGCAGCCCCAGGGAAGGCAATCAGCCCCAGCATTTT. It is translated as CASSPREGNQPQHF.

V usage is TRBV6-1 and J usage is TRBJ1-3; D unclear. CDR3 size: 14 residues. Germline assignment: CDR1 MNHNS and CDR2 SASEGT. V was shortened by 8 bases and J by 0 bases, with 11 bases between the two germline ends. The CDR3 nucleotides are TGTGCCAGCGGGAGGCGCGACTCTGGAAACACCATATATTTT. Translating gives CASGRRDSGNTIYF.

In this sample, this clonotype turned up a few times. The rearrangement joins TRBV29-1 to TRBJ2-7; the D is unclear. The CDR3 runs 11 residues. Per germline, CDR1 SQVTM and CDR2 ANQGSEA. The V and J ends lost 4 bases and 4 bases respectively, with 8 bases between them. CDR3: CSVGGGYEQYF. The CDR3 DNA is TGCAGCGTTGGGGGTGGATACGAGCAGTACTTC.

The chain links TRBV12-3 or TRBV12-4 to TRBJ2-3, with D uncertain. The CDR3 sequence is 14 residues long. V lost 2 bases and J lost 2, with 8 bases in between. Here the CDR3 reads CASSLRQHTDTQYF. CDR3 coding DNA: TGTGCCAGCAGTTTAAGGCAGCACACAGATACGCAGTATTTT.